This T cell receptor (beta chain) is from a study of blood T cell repertoires in COVID-19. The overall study: Specimens from acute and convalescent COVID-19 originated in the United States, Italy and Spain. From T cells, B-cell-depleted T cells, or PBMCs came the material, which was cDNA or gDNA.

This CDR3 has 17 residues. Germline V gives CDR1 WNHNN, CDR2 SYGVQD (reference sequence). The V end was cut by 7 bases, the J end by 0 bases, with 19 bases between. Original methodology: How many nucleated cells were present was estimated from reference gene primer amplification. The assay was immunoSEQ multiplex PCR, and TCRdb's table has in-frame clones only and misses some. The V and J calls and clone size were taken over from that table, and D and trimming were inferred from the DNA. Of over 200,000 clones listed, about 88% were seen once; the top ten hold roughly 4%. The sequencing sample was made of peripheral blood. The V and J genes are TRBV10-1 and TRBJ2-1; D possibly corresponds to TRBD2 (7 bases). The clonotype comes from a man aged 60-69 years who had recovered from COVID-19. The DNA of the CDR3 is TGCGCCAGCACTGGAGGGGGGGGTCAGAGCTCCTACAATGAGCAGTTCTTC. Amino acids: CASTGGGGQSSYNEQFF.